What follows describes a single TCR beta chain. As originally analysed: Reference gene primer amplification gave nucleated cell count estimates. Using immunoSEQ multiplex PCR, the repertoire was profiled, and TCRdb retains in-frame clones only, with some absent. V and J calls and clone size are given by that table; D and trimming were obtained from the DNA. The sample yields some 130,000 clones, about 88% seen once. The data originate from a study of blood T cell repertoires in COVID-19. This receptor was taken from a man between 50 and 59 years old with active COVID-19. Source material: peripheral blood.

CDR3 sequence (DNA): TGTGCCAGTGGCCGGCAGGCTGACTATGGCTACACCTTC. It specifies CASGRQADYGYTF. The V gene is TRBV12-3 or TRBV12-4, the J gene TRBJ1-2; D gene ambiguous. Deletions cut 9 bases from V and 3 bases from J, with 14 bases between. CDR3 length equals 13 residues.